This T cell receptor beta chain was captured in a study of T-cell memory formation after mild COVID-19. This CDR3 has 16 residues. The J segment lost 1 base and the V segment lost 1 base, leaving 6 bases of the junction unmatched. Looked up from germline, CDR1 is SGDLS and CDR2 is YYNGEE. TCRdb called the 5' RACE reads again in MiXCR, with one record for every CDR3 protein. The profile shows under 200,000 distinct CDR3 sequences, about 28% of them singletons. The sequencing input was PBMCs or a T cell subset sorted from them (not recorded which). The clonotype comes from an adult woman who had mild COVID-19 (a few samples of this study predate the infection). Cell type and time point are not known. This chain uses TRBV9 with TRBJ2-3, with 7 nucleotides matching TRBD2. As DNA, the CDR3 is TGTGCCAGCAGCGTAAGTGGGGGAGGGGGCACAGATACGCAGTATTTT. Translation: CASSVSGGGGTDTQYF.